Shown below are 21 T cell receptor beta chains from a single sample sequenced in a study of blood T cells in healthy people across ages. Alongside a J-beta primer mix, a sample-barcoded 5' primer served in a second PCR lasting 7 to 11 cycles. TCRdb independently ran MiXCR on the 5' RACE reads; one entry per CDR3 protein. The sample contains 550,000 to 800,000 distinct CDR3 sequences, 20% to 25% of which appear only once. The material sequenced was blood. The receptors originated from a man aged 70 or older in good health.

This clonotype was found a few times. DNA for the CDR3: TGTGCCAGCAGCCCCTCGCCCGGTAATGAGCAGTTCTTC. Translating gives CASSPSPGNEQFF. The chain recombines TRBV3-1 with TRBJ2-1; D gene uncertain. Per the germline V gene, CDR1 is LGHDT and CDR2 is YNNKEL (reference sequence). CDR3 length: 13 residues. V shed 4 bases and J shed 7 bases, with 11 bases lying between them.

The rearrangement uses TRBV10-3 and TRBJ2-5; D perhaps matches TRBD2 (5 bases). V lost 0 bases to trimming and J lost 11 bases, with 19 bases between them. The CDR3 is made up of 15 amino acids. Germline-derived CDR1 and CDR2 are ENHRY and SYGVKD. The CDR3 sequence: CAISESGRESDGQYF. In nucleotides, the CDR3 is TGTGCCATCAGTGAGTCAGGACGGGAATCAGACGGGCAGTACTTC.

The chain has TRBV28 and TRBJ2-5, with D maybe TRBD2 (6 bases). V lost 6 bases and J lost 14, with 31 bases in between. Germline V lookup: CDR1 MDHEN, CDR2 SYDVKM. The CDR3 loop spans 16 amino acids. CDR3 in amino acids: CASSPIGGVSSYEHYF. In DNA form, the CDR3 reads TGTGCCAGCAGCCCTATCGGGGGAGTGAGCTCCTACGAGCACTACTTC.

This clonotype was seen a handful of times. The genes are TRBV4-1 and TRBJ1-3; TRBD1 agrees at 9 bases. Germline CDR1 reads MGHRA; CDR2 reads YSYEKL. This CDR3 region has 15 residues. The V gene end was trimmed by 3 bases and the J gene end by 3 bases; junction bases not matched to a gene: 3. This chain's CDR3 is CASSHMGQGGNTIYF. Here the CDR3 DNA reads TGCGCCAGCAGCCATATGGGACAGGGTGGAAACACCATATATTTT.

The table lists this clonotype with a few counts. The chain has TRBV28 and TRBJ2-5, with TRBD2 matching 11 bases. Germline-derived CDR1 and CDR2 are MDHEN and SYDVKM. The CDR3 is 15 amino acids. V lost 6 bases to trimming and J lost 1 base; unmatched junction nucleotides: 4. The CDR3 DNA sequence: TGTGCCAGCAGACGGGGACTAGCGGCCCAAGAGACCCAGTACTTC. Its protein is CASRRGLAAQETQYF. Complete variable domain (other parts from reference TRBV28 and TRBJ2-5): DVKVTQSSRYLVKRTGEKVFLECVQDMDHENMFWYRQDPGLGLRLIYFSYDVKMKEKGDIPEGYSVSREKKERFSLILESASTNQTSMYLCASRRGLAAQETQYFGPGTRLLVL.

The chain combines TRBV15 with TRBJ2-7; no firm D call. The CDR3 has 13 residues. Germline V gene lookup returns CDR1 LNHNV and CDR2 YYDKDF (reference sequence). V lost 3 bases and J lost 6, with 12 bases in between. The CDR3, as DNA: TGTGCCACCAGCAGGAGCCGGTGGGGCGAGCAGTACTTC. Its protein product is CATSRSRWGEQYF.

The genes are TRBV5-1 and TRBJ2-1, with a tentative D call TRBD2 (6 bases). V was shortened by 0 bases and J by 4 bases, with 11 bases between the two germline ends. This CDR3 spans 15 amino acids. Germline V gene sequence: CDR1 SGHRS, CDR2 YFSETQ. As DNA, the CDR3 is TGCGCCAGCAGCTTGGCGACTAGTAATTACAATGAGCAGTTCTTC. Its protein is CASSLATSNYNEQFF.

The gene calls are TRBV18 and TRBJ1-1, with 7 nucleotides matching TRBD1. Germline assignment: CDR1 KGHSH and CDR2 LQKENI. The trim removed 0 bases at V and 10 bases at J, leaving 5 bases unmatched. The CDR3 runs 13 residues. Here the CDR3 DNA reads TGTGCCAGCTCACCACCCGGGACAGCTGTAGCTTTCTTT. This gives the protein CASSPPGTAVAFF.

The chain has TRBV20-1 and TRBJ2-5; TRBD2 might be the D (6 bases). V was trimmed by 3 bases and J by 2 bases, leaving 13 bases between them. Germline loops: CDR1 DFQATT, CDR2 SNEGSKA (reference sequence). The CDR3 loop spans 14 amino acids. CDR3 coding DNA: TGCAGTGCTAGGGGGGGAGGACAACAAGAGACCCAGTACTTC. Protein: CSARGGGQQETQYF.

The sample holds a few counts of this clonotype. The V gene is TRBV3-1, the J gene TRBJ2-1; 8 nucleotides match TRBD2. This CDR3 has 19 residues. J gave up 3 bases and V 2 bases, and 15 bases lay outside the gene matches. Per germline, CDR1 LGHDT and CDR2 YNNKEL (reference sequence). The CDR3 sequence: CASSQPRLASGENYNEQFF. Here the CDR3 DNA reads TGTGCCAGCAGCCAACCCCGACTAGCGTCAGGGGAGAACTACAATGAGCAGTTCTTC.

V gene TRBV6-2 or TRBV6-3 combines with J gene TRBJ1-1; the D gene is possibly TRBD1 (5 bases). The CDR3 sequence is 12 residues long. Germline V gene data show CDR1 as MNHEY and CDR2 as SVGEGT. V was pared by 6 bases and J by 6 bases, with 11 bases between. DNA for the CDR3: TGTGCCAGCAGAAGGGACCGGGCTGAAGCTTTCTTT. Its translation is CASRRDRAEAFF.

The chain carries TRBV20-1 and TRBJ1-4; 7 nucleotides align to TRBD1. V was clipped by 6 bases and J by 7 bases; unmatched bases: 8. CDR3 length equals 13 residues. The germline V gene encodes CDR1 DFQATT and CDR2 SNEGSKA (reference sequence). The CDR3 region is CSAKDRWAEKLFF. The CDR3 nucleotides read TGCAGTGCGAAGGACAGGTGGGCTGAAAAACTGTTTTTT.

This clonotype was found a few times. J is TRBJ2-7 and V is TRBV3-1; D gene ambiguous. The CDR3 spans 15 residues. The V end was cut by 0 bases, the J end by 2 bases, with 11 bases between. CDR1 and CDR2 from the germline V gene are LGHDT and YNNKEL (reference sequence). CDR3 coding DNA: TGTGCCAGCAGCCAAGATCTGCGAGTAACCTACGAGCAGTACTTC. This codes for CASSQDLRVTYEQYF.

V and J are TRBV29-1 and TRBJ1-6; D not certain. Germline CDR1 is SQVTM and CDR2 is ANQGSEA. The length of the CDR3 is 13 residues. V was cut by 2 bases and J by 7 bases, with 9 bases left in between. CDR3: CSVERVSNSPLHF. The CDR3 DNA follows: TGCAGCGTTGAAAGGGTTTCCAATTCACCCCTCCACTTT.

This clonotype was found a few times. A single base separates this from a much larger clone, so it may be a read error. The chain joins TRBV11-1 to TRBJ2-1; tentative D call: TRBD1 (7 bases). The CDR3 runs 17 residues. Trimming took off 2 bases at V and 4 bases at J, with 18 bases between the two ends. Germline V lookup: CDR1 SGHAT, CDR2 FQDESV (reference sequence). This CDR3 is CASSLNHTGAGYNEQFF. DNA for the CDR3: TGTGCCAGCAGCTTAAACCACACAGGGGCGGGATACAATGAGCAGTTCTTC.

The V and J genes are TRBV27 and TRBJ1-4, with a tentative D call TRBD1 (5 bases). The V gene lost 0 bases and the J gene lost 5 bases, with 13 bases spanning the gap. The CDR3 contains 16 residues. Germline V lookup: CDR1 MNHEY, CDR2 SMNVEV (reference sequence). CDR3 sequence reads: CASSLSYGTGNEKLFF. The CDR3 nucleotides read TGTGCCAGCAGTTTATCGTATGGGACGGGGAATGAAAAACTGTTTTTT.

V and J are TRBV10-2 and TRBJ2-5; 9 bases map to TRBD2. J gave up 5 bases and V 6 bases, and 13 bases lay outside the gene matches. The CDR3 sequence is 16 residues long. Germline V CDR1 and CDR2: WSHSY, SAAADI. CDR3 in amino acids: CASRGSGSSFGETQYF. CDR3 sequence (DNA): TGCGCCAGCAGAGGTAGCGGGAGTTCTTTTGGGGAGACCCAGTACTTC.

This sequence joins TRBV29-1 and TRBJ2-1; tentatively, D is TRBD2 (6 bases). Germline V gives CDR1 SQVTM, CDR2 ANQGSEA. Trimming took off 3 bases at V and 4 bases at J, with 13 bases between the two ends. The CDR3 covers 14 residues. CDR3 amino acids: CSVDGREEYNEQFF. In nucleotides, the CDR3 is TGCAGCGTTGACGGGCGGGAAGAATACAATGAGCAGTTCTTC.

The rearrangement uses TRBV20-1 and TRBJ2-7; 8 bases match TRBD2. The junction had 9 bases not matched to a gene; V was cut back by 3 bases and J by 2 bases. This CDR3 contains 15 residues. Germline CDR1 reads DFQATT; CDR2 reads SNEGSKA (reference sequence). The CDR3 region is CSARPPAGGTYEQYF. The CDR3, as DNA: TGCAGTGCTAGGCCCCCGGCGGGGGGAACCTACGAGCAGTACTTC.

The chain carries TRBV5-1 and TRBJ2-1; 8 positions match TRBD2. The CDR3 extends over 15 amino acids. The germline V gene has CDR1 SGHRS and CDR2 YFSETQ. J gave up 3 bases and V 2 bases, and 4 bases lay outside the gene matches. This chain's CDR3 is CASSLFGGDYNEQFF. The DNA of the CDR3 is TGCGCCAGCAGCTTATTCGGGGGGGACTACAATGAGCAGTTCTTC.

The J gene is TRBJ2-7, the V gene TRBV6-2 or TRBV6-3, with 7 nucleotides matching TRBD2. In germline, CDR1 is MNHEY, CDR2 SVGEGT. The CDR3 contains 15 residues. V was clipped by 2 bases and J by 5 bases; unmatched bases: 9. CDR3 protein: CASSYGGSPLHEQYF. In nucleotides, the CDR3 is TGTGCCAGCAGTTACGGCGGGAGCCCCCTCCACGAGCAGTACTTC.